Below are 25 T cell receptor beta chains sequenced from a single sample in a study of blood T cell repertoires in COVID-19 (dated by TCRdb to about 2020). Library construction relied on the immunoSEQ multiplex PCR assay. The table comes from immuneACCESS by way of TCRdb, which keeps in-frame sequences with V and J called. Part of the clones is missing from these tables; in studies checked, under half for an unresolved V gene and the rest for unknown reasons. Present in this sample are a few hundred thousand clones, nearly 90% of which were seen just once. Around 16% of the sample goes to the ten largest clones. Sequencing used PBMCs or T cells enriched from blood (not recorded which). All receptors come from a man younger than 40 who had been exposed to COVID-19.

V and J are TRBV14 and TRBJ1-1; D not resolved. V gave up 6 bases and J gave up 4 bases, with 9 bases separating them. This CDR3 spans 12 amino acids. CDR1 and CDR2 from the germline V gene are SGHDN and FVKESK. In DNA form, the CDR3 reads TGTGCCAGCAGGAGCGTGGGCACTGAAGCTTTCTTT. Its protein is CASRSVGTEAFF.

The gene calls are TRBV5-5 and TRBJ2-5; weak D call: TRBD2 (6 bases). Germline V CDR1 and CDR2: SGHKS, YYEKEE (reference sequence). The ends were cut back, 0 bases at V and 4 bases at J, with 10 bases in the middle. The CDR3 extends over 14 amino acids. The CDR3 spells CASSLGPGLETQYF. As DNA, the CDR3 is TGTGCCAGCAGCTTGGGCCCGGGACTAGAGACCCAGTACTTC.

The chain recombines TRBV11-2 with TRBJ1-3; possibly TRBD1 for D (5 bases). The germline gives CDR1 SGHAT, CDR2 FQNNGV. Trimming pared 1 base from V and 0 bases from J, leaving 7 bases between. CDR3 length equals 15 residues. The CDR3 coding sequence is TGTGCCAGCAGCTTAGCGCAGGGCTCTGGAAACACCATATATTTT. Its translation is CASSLAQGSGNTIYF.

The chain joins TRBV2 to TRBJ1-6; 8 nucleotides align to TRBD1. The ends lost 1 base at V and 6 bases at J; junction bases unmatched: 2. The CDR3 sequence is 15 residues long. Germline CDR1 and CDR2: SNHLY and FYNNEI. CDR3 sequence: CASSEEGQVNSPLHF. The DNA of the CDR3 is TGTGCCAGCAGTGAAGAGGGACAGGTTAATTCACCCCTCCACTTT.

The chain has TRBV6-5 and TRBJ2-1, with D possibly being TRBD2 (6 bases). The CDR3 sequence is 15 residues long. V dropped 7 bases and J dropped 7 bases, with 20 bases sitting between them. Germline V lookup: CDR1 MNHEY, CDR2 SVGAGI. The CDR3 sequence is CASKRDFSLENEQFF. The DNA of the CDR3 is TGTGCCAGCAAACGGGACTTCTCTTTGGAGAATGAGCAGTTCTTC.

This chain uses TRBV7-3 with TRBJ2-7, with 8 bases that match TRBD1. The trim removed 2 bases at V and 4 bases at J, leaving 13 bases unmatched. CDR1 is SGHTA, CDR2 FQGTGA, per germline. The CDR3 extends over 17 amino acids. CDR3 loop: CASSLLSLADRAYEQYF. Written as DNA, the CDR3 is TGTGCCAGCAGCTTATTGTCTCTTGCGGACAGGGCATACGAGCAGTACTTC. The variable domain in full, completed from reference TRBV7-3 and TRBJ2-7, reads GAGVSQTPSNKVTEKGKYVELRCDPISGHTALYWYRQSLGQGPEFLIYFQGTGAADDSGLPNDRFFAVRPEGSVSTLKIQRTERGDSAVYLCASSLLSLADRAYEQYFGPGTRLTVT.

This chain uses TRBV27 with TRBJ2-7, with no clear D. Germline V lookup: CDR1 MNHEY, CDR2 SMNVEV (reference sequence). Trimming pared 5 bases from V and 2 bases from J, leaving 7 bases between. The CDR3 length is 12 residues. The CDR3 DNA reads TGTGCCAGCAGTCCCACACCCTACGAGCAGTACTTC. Translation: CASSPTPYEQYF.

A word on this clone: The sample has other DNA sequences that encode this CDR3 too. The genes are TRBV11-2 and TRBJ1-1; D gene unclear. Trimming took off 1 base at V and 0 bases at J, with 3 bases between the two ends. Germline values: CDR1 SGHAT, CDR2 FQNNGV. This CDR3 region has 13 residues. The CDR3, as DNA: TGTGCCAGCAGCTTAGCTTTGAACACTGAAGCTTTCTTT. It specifies CASSLALNTEAFF.

This sequence joins TRBV6-5 and TRBJ2-7, with a tentative D call TRBD1 (5 bases). Trimming removed 7 bases at V and 2 bases at J, with 12 bases between. The CDR3 loop spans 13 amino acids. Germline V gene lookup returns CDR1 MNHEY and CDR2 SVGAGI. The CDR3 DNA is TGTGCCAGCATATTGACGGACACCTACGAGCAGTACTTC. It codes for CASILTDTYEQYF.

A few counts support this clone. The chain employs TRBV10-1 and TRBJ2-2; D is possibly TRBD1 (6 bases). V lost 0 bases to trimming and J lost 3 bases, with 8 bases between them. The CDR3 is 15 residues long. Per germline, CDR1 WNHNN and CDR2 SYGVQD (reference sequence). The CDR3 region has the DNA TGCGCCAGCAGTGAGTCATGGGGGCACACCGGGGAGCTGTTTTTT. This encodes CASSESWGHTGELFF.

This chain joins TRBV4-1 and TRBJ2-7, with TRBD1 identical over 8 bases. Germline V gene data show CDR1 as MGHRA and CDR2 as YSYEKL. CDR3 size: 16 residues. The V and J ends lost 4 bases and 2 bases, in that order; junction bases with no gene match: 10. The CDR3: CASSLILQGEAYEQYF. The CDR3 bases are TGCGCCAGCAGCCTTATCCTACAGGGGGAGGCCTACGAGCAGTACTTC.

The chain has TRBV5-1 and TRBJ1-1; 8 bases agree with TRBD1. CDR3 length: 15 amino acids. CDR1 and CDR2 from the germline V gene are SGHRS and YFSETQ. The V and J ends lost 4 bases and 6 bases, in that order; junction bases with no gene match: 11. CDR3 loop: CASSPTGTGHSEAFF. Written as DNA, the CDR3 is TGCGCCAGCAGCCCGACCGGGACAGGTCACTCTGAAGCTTTCTTT.

V and J are TRBV7-9 and TRBJ1-1; maybe TRBD1 (6 bases). Trimming stripped 4 bases from V and 2 bases from J, with 14 bases between. The CDR3 has 15 residues. From germline, CDR1 is SEHNR and CDR2 FQNEAQ (reference sequence). The CDR3 nucleotides read TGTGCCAGCAGCTCACAATCAGGGGCTAACACTGAAGCTTTCTTT. Translated: CASSSQSGANTEAFF.

This clone was seen a single time. The V and J genes are TRBV11-1 and TRBJ1-1; 7 nucleotides agree with TRBD1. This CDR3 contains 14 residues. CDR1 is SGHAT, CDR2 FQDESV, per germline (reference sequence). V lost 6 bases and J lost 1; bases outside the gene matches: 5. CDR3 sequence (DNA): TGTGCCAGCAGTCAGAGACAGGGGAACACTGAAGCTTTCTTT. This encodes CASSQRQGNTEAFF.

This chain uses TRBV2 with TRBJ2-3, with 8 bases aligning to TRBD1. The CDR3 consists of 16 residues. The V and J ends lost 2 bases and 1 base, in that order; junction bases with no gene match: 5. Germline-derived CDR1 and CDR2 are SNHLY and FYNNEI. CDR3 sequence (DNA): TGTGCCAGCAGTGAAAGGGCAGGGGGCCGCACAGATACGCAGTATTTT. It translates to CASSERAGGRTDTQYF.

In its sample, this clone was seen once. The gene calls are TRBV2 and TRBJ2-1; 7 bases match TRBD2. CDR1 is SNHLY and CDR2 is FYNNEI in the germline V gene. The CDR3 is made up of 16 amino acids. Trimming cost V 6 bases and J 3 bases; bases outside gene matches: 11. The CDR3 sequence: CASRWRGLLIYNEQFF. The DNA of the CDR3 is TGTGCCAGCAGATGGAGGGGACTACTTATCTACAATGAGCAGTTCTTC.

The chain has TRBV30 and TRBJ2-3; no reliable D call. V lost 5 bases and J lost 2, with 11 bases in between. The CDR3 contains 13 residues. Germline V gene data show CDR1 as GTSNPN and CDR2 as SVGIG (reference sequence). CDR3 DNA: TGTGCCTGGGACCGCCTCTACACAGATACGCAGTATTTT. It specifies CAWDRLYTDTQYF.

This sequence joins TRBV3-1 (or the pseudogene TRBV3-2) and TRBJ2-5; 9 nucleotides line up with TRBD2. This CDR3 comprises 15 residues. Germline CDR1 is LGHDT and CDR2 is YNNKEL (reference sequence). V gave up 2 bases and J gave up 5 bases; unmatched junction bases: 6. CDR3 DNA sequence: TGTGCCAGCAGCCAACCCGGGACTAGCTGGGAGACCCAGTACTTC. Amino acids: CASSQPGTSWETQYF.

A single count supports this clone. This chain links TRBV4-1 with TRBJ1-1; TRBD1 is a possible D gene (6 bases). V lost 2 bases, J lost 6 bases, and 13 bases lay in between. Germline V gene sequence: CDR1 MGHRA, CDR2 YSYEKL. The CDR3 totals 14 residues. The CDR3 here is CASSQYQGNPEAFF. The CDR3 DNA is TGCGCCAGCAGCCAATACCAGGGGAATCCTGAAGCTTTCTTT.

The J gene is TRBJ1-2, the V gene TRBV7-2, with D tentatively TRBD1 (6 bases). Per germline, CDR1 SGHTA and CDR2 FQGNSA. CDR3 length: 15 residues. V was trimmed by 5 bases and J by 1 base, leaving 14 bases between them. In nucleotides, the CDR3 is TGTGCCAGCAGCCCGCCGGGGGGCAATAACTATGGCTACACCTTC. Protein sequence: CASSPPGGNNYGYTF.

There are a few counts of this clone. The sample has other DNA sequences that encode this CDR3 too. The chain combines TRBV6-2 or TRBV6-3 with TRBJ2-4, with D perhaps TRBD1 (5 bases). Germline V lookup: CDR1 MNHEY, CDR2 SVGEGT. CDR3 length equals 14 residues. V was pared by 4 bases and J by 1 base, with 8 bases between. The CDR3 coding sequence is TGTGCCAGCAGTTCAGGGTCGGCCAAAAACATTCAGTACTTC. It codes for CASSSGSAKNIQYF.

This clone appeared a few times. The rearrangement joins TRBV20-1 to TRBJ2-1; 10 bases are shared with TRBD1. Germline trimming cut 3 bases from V and 1 base from J; bases unmatched to any gene: 6. The CDR3 loop spans 16 amino acids. The germline V gene encodes CDR1 DFQATT and CDR2 SNEGSKA (reference sequence). CDR3 in amino acids: CSASGTGDGSYNEQFF. DNA of the CDR3: TGCAGTGCTAGTGGGACAGGGGATGGGTCCTACAATGAGCAGTTCTTC.

The V and J genes are TRBV21-1 and TRBJ1-2; the table's D call, TRBD1, has no DNA check behind it. TRBV21-1 constitutes a pseudogene. The CDR3 runs to 14 residues. The CDR3 DNA follows: TGTGCCAGCAGCAAAGTAGCAGGGAACTATGGCTACACCTTC. Protein: CASSKVAGNYGYTF.

J is TRBJ2-7 and V is TRBV4-1; TRBD2 might be the D (6 bases). The germline V gene encodes CDR1 MGHRA and CDR2 YSYEKL. V lost 2 bases and J lost 9, with 14 bases in between. The CDR3 is 13 residues long. CDR3 residues: CASSQSGGGRQYF. The CDR3 DNA is TGCGCCAGCAGCCAATCCGGAGGAGGGCGGCAGTACTTC.

CDR3: CASSYDRGEYNEQFF. Here the CDR3 DNA reads TGCGCCAGCAGCTATGACAGGGGCGAGTACAATGAGCAGTTCTTC. J is TRBJ2-1 and V is TRBV5-1; TRBD1 matches 8 bases. The CDR3 runs 15 residues. V trimming: 3 bases; J trimming: 4 bases; junction bases outside the gene matches: 6. Germline loops: CDR1 SGHRS, CDR2 YFSETQ.